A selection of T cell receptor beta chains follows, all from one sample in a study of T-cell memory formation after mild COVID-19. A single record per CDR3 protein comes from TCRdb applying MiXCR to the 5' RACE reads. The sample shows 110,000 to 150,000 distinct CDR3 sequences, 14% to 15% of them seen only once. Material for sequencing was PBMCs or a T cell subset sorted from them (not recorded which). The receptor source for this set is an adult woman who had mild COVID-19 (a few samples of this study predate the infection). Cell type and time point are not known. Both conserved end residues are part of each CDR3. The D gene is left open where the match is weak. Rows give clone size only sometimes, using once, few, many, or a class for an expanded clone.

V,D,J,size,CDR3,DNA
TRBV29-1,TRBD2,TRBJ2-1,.,CSVESPGLAALDEQFF,TGCAGCGTTGAATCACCGGGACTAGCGGCTCTCGATGAGCAGTTCTTC
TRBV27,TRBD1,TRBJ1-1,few,CASRWDRWRGEAFF,TGTGCCAGCAGGTGGGACAGGTGGCGAGGTGAAGCTTTCTTT
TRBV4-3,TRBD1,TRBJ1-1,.,CASSLGTGEYTEAFF,TGCGCCAGCAGCCTGGGGACAGGGGAGTACACTGAAGCTTTCTTT
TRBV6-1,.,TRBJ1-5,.,CASSGGEGNQPQHF,TGTGCCAGCAGTGGGGGGGAGGGCAATCAGCCCCAGCATTTT
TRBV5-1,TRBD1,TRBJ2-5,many,CASLKDRGDQETQYF,TGCGCCAGCCTTAAGGACAGGGGAGACCAAGAGACCCAGTACTTC
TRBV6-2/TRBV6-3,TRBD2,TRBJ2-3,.,CASSYSTERDITDTQYF,TGTGCCAGCAGTTACTCGACTGAGCGGGATATCACAGATACGCAGTATTTT
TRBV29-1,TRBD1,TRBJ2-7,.,CSVESGRTGTYEQYF,TGCAGCGTTGAATCGGGACGGACAGGCACCTACGAGCAGTACTTC
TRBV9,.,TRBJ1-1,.,CASSVGDRDINTEAFF,TGTGCCAGCAGCGTCGGAGACCGGGACATAAACACTGAAGCTTTCTTT
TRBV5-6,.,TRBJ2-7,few,CASSLSQLYEQYF,TGTGCCAGCAGCTTGTCTCAGCTCTACGAGCAGTACTTC
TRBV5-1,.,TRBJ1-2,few,CASSLGGTRDGYTF,TGCGCCAGCAGCTTGGGGGGGACGAGGGATGGCTACACCTTC
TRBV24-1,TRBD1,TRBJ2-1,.,CATSDPDRGHHNEQFF,TGTGCCACCAGTGATCCGGACAGGGGACACCACAATGAGCAGTTCTTC
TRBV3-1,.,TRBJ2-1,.,CASSQEGQSYNEQFF,TGTGCCAGCAGCCAAGAAGGGCAATCCTACAATGAGCAGTTCTTC
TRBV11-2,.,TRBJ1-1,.,CASSLGGAVAEAFF,TGTGCCAGCAGCTTAGGTGGGGCTGTGGCTGAAGCTTTCTTT
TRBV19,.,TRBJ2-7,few,CASEDRPSNEQYF,TGTGCCAGCGAAGACAGGCCAAGCAACGAGCAGTACTTC
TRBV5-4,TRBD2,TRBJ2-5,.,CASSFSGGAWETQYF,TGTGCCAGCAGCTTTAGCGGGGGGGCCTGGGAGACCCAGTACTTC
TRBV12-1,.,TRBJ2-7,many,CASSCLGGRPYEQYF,TGTGCCAGCAGCTGCCTAGGGGGCCGACCCTACGAGCAGTACTTC
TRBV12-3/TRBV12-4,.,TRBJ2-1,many,CASSGTKSSYNEQFF,TGTGCCAGCAGTGGGACCAAAAGCTCCTACAATGAGCAGTTCTTC
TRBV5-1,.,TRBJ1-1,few,CASSSPRGGEDTEAFF,TGCGCCAGCAGCTCACCGCGAGGGGGGGAGGACACTGAAGCTTTCTTT
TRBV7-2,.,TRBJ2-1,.,CASSLGAGEGVEQFF,TGTGCCAGCAGCTTAGGGGCAGGGGAGGGAGTTGAGCAGTTCTTC
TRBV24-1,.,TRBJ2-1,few,CATSGGGGEQFF,TGTGCCACCAGTGGGGGGGGCGGTGAGCAGTTCTTC
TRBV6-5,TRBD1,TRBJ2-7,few,CASSSRGTGDEQYF,TGTGCCAGCAGTTCCCGCGGGACAGGGGACGAGCAGTACTTC
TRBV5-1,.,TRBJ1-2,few,CASSWDFNYGYTF,TGCGCCAGCAGTTGGGATTTTAACTATGGCTACACCTTC
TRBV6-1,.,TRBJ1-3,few,CASSEVDRYSGNTIYF,TGTGCCAGCAGTGAAGTTGACAGATACTCTGGAAACACCATATATTTT
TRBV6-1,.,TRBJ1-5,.,CASSELGAYQPQHF,TGTGCCAGCAGTGAATTGGGGGCTTATCAGCCCCAGCATTTT
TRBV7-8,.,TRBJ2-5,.,CASSLPRFLRGETQYF,TGTGCCAGCAGCTTACCTCGATTTCTGAGGGGAGAGACCCAGTACTTC
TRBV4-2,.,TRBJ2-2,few,CASSHYQRGTGELFF,TGTGCCAGCAGCCACTATCAGCGAGGCACCGGGGAGCTGTTTTTT
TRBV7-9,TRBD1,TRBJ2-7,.,CASRSGTDPYEQYF,TGTGCCAGCAGGTCCGGGACAGATCCCTACGAGCAGTACTTC
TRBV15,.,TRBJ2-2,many,CATSIGRWANTGELFF,TGTGCCACCAGCATAGGTCGGTGGGCGAACACCGGGGAGCTGTTTTTT
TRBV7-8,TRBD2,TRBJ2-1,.,CASSLASGGAINEQFF,TGTGCCAGCAGCTTGGCTAGCGGGGGGGCCATCAATGAGCAGTTCTTC
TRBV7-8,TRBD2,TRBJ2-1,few,CASSLAGTRYNEQFF,TGTGCCAGCAGCTTAGCAGGGACTAGGTACAATGAGCAGTTCTTC
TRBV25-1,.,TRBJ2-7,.,CASSDSGSSYEQYF,TGTGCCAGCAGCGATAGCGGTTCCTCCTACGAGCAGTACTTC
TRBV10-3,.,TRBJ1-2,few,CAISEWGRTDYGYTF,TGTGCCATCAGTGAGTGGGGACGGACCGACTATGGCTACACCTTC
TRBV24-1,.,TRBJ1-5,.,CATSDAGGGQPQHF,TGTGCCACCAGTGATGCCGGCGGGGGCCAGCCCCAGCATTTT
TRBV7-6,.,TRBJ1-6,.,CASSSDSYNSPLHF,TGTGCCAGCAGCTCGGACAGTTATAATTCACCCCTCCACTTT
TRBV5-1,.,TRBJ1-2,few,CASSPHDGALNYGYTF,TGCGCCAGCAGCCCCCACGACGGAGCCCTCAACTATGGCTACACCTTC
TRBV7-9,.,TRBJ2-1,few,CASSPFGQWSSYNEQFF,TGTGCCAGCAGCCCGTTCGGACAGTGGTCCTCCTACAATGAGCAGTTCTTC
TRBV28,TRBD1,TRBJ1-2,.,CASSLSADRVHGYTF,TGTGCCAGCAGTTTATCGGCCGACAGGGTACACGGCTACACCTTC
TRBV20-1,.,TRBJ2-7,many,CSARVGGYEQYF,TGCAGTGCTAGAGTGGGTGGTTACGAGCAGTACTTC
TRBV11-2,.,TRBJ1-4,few,CASSLDRLSTNEKLFF,TGTGCCAGCAGCTTAGATAGGCTTTCAACTAATGAAAAACTGTTTTTT
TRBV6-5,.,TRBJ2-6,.,CASDTSGANVLTF,TGTGCCAGCGACACATCTGGGGCCAACGTCCTGACTTTC
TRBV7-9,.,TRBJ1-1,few,CASSLQANEAFF,TGTGCCAGCAGCTTACAGGCAAATGAAGCTTTCTTT
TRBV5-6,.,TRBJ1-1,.,CASSLAGREAFF,TGTGCCAGCAGCTTGGCAGGGAGGGAAGCTTTCTTT
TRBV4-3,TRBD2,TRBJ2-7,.,CASSPAGTSSHGAREQYF,TGCGCCAGCAGCCCCGCCGGGACTAGCAGTCACGGAGCGAGGGAGCAGTACTTC
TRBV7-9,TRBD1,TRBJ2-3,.,CASSSPGQGGTDTQYF,TGTGCCAGCAGCTCGCCGGGACAGGGGGGCACAGATACGCAGTATTTT
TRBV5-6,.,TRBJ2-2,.,CASSDGEGGAGELFF,TGTGCCAGCAGCGACGGGGAAGGGGGGGCCGGGGAGCTGTTTTTT
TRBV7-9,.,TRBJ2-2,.,CASSLARLVRDTGELFF,TGTGCCAGCAGCTTAGCCCGCCTGGTGAGGGACACCGGGGAGCTGTTTTTT
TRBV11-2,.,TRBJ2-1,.,CASSPDRNSYNEQFF,TGTGCCAGCAGCCCGGACAGAAACTCCTACAATGAGCAGTTCTTC
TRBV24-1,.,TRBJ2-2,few,CATSETPSYGPGELFF,TGTGCCACCAGTGAAACCCCTTCGTACGGGCCCGGGGAGCTGTTTTTT
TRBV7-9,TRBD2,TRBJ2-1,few,CASSLSSGRTEQFF,TGTGCCAGCAGCTTGAGTAGCGGGAGAACTGAGCAGTTCTTC
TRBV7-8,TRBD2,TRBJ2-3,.,CASSPPLGGRSADTQYF,TGTGCCAGCAGCCCCCCCCTGGGCGGGAGGTCCGCAGATACGCAGTATTTT